This is a list of T cell receptor beta chains from one sample in a study of graft-versus-host responses after intestinal transplantation. Repertoires were generated with immunoSEQ multiplex PCR, while TCRdb's copy carries only in-frame clones and drops some. The table lists roughly 38,000 clones, 93% of them singletons. Antigen specificity for these receptors is unknown. Here the sequenced sample was unstimulated CD8+ T cells sorted from spleen or lymph node cells, taken before transplant. The receptors were sampled from a human donor who was the organ donor for an intestinal transplant. Each CDR3 is given with its conserved first and last residue. The order of the fields is V gene, J gene, CDR3 protein.

TRBV28	TRBJ1-5	CASSPRHQPQHF
TRBV14	TRBJ1-2	CASSQGGTTLYGYTF
TRBV5-4	TRBJ2-7	CASSWGTSGSYEQYF
TRBV29-1	TRBJ2-7	CSVENLAGGSGEQYF
TRBV5-4	TRBJ2-1	CASSSRLVPSSYNEQFF
TRBV13	TRBJ2-3	CASSFSGGDADTQYF
TRBV6-5	TRBJ1-2	CASSPTANYGYTF
TRBV4-3	TRBJ2-3	CASSQDLWTSGLTDTQYF
TRBV7-9	TRBJ1-1	CASSSPGTESTGAFF
TRBV19	TRBJ1-5	CASSIMSPEQPQHF
TRBV7-8	TRBJ2-1	CASSLFPMGGNEQFF
TRBV9	TRBJ2-7	CASSPGTGAYEQYF
TRBV28	TRBJ1-2	CASSTDTRASGGYTF
TRBV28	TRBJ2-3	CASSLSLRAGGTDTQYF
TRBV12-5	TRBJ2-1	CASGWGASVSSYNEQFF
TRBV29-1	TRBJ2-7	CSVLEGSYEQYF
TRBV11-2	TRBJ2-5	CASSLGIGLETQYF
TRBV13	TRBJ2-1	CASRATLAGILYEQFF
TRBV19	TRBJ2-1	CASSLPYNEQFF
TRBV9	TRBJ2-1	CASSSGSDNEQFF
TRBV5-4	TRBJ2-2	CASSLQLAPSTGELFF
TRBV4-3	TRBJ2-7	CASSQDRRRGASYEQYF
TRBV9	TRBJ2-3	CASSLSGSRSDTQYF
TRBV2	TRBJ2-7	CASSAAYEQYF
TRBV5-4	TRBJ1-2	CASSIRRGRSGYTF
TRBV9	TRBJ2-7	CASSPRDRGLPYEQYF
TRBV6-5	TRBJ2-3	CASSLLAGEFTDTQYF
TRBV7-8	TRBJ2-1	CASSLDGHEQFF
TRBV5-1	TRBJ2-7	CASSFGTGSYEQYF
TRBV5-5	TRBJ1-1	CASSLAGGLGTEAFF
TRBV5-4	TRBJ2-5	CASSLRPVGTQYF
TRBV7-9	TRBJ2-6	CASSPDREFNVLTF
TRBV6-5	TRBJ2-3	CASSYVRGPGTDTQYF
TRBV5-1	TRBJ2-7	CASSLAGAEQYF
TRBV6-9	TRBJ2-1	CASSYPPGLAAYNEQFF
TRBV19	TRBJ2-6	CASSRGAGANVLTF
TRBV28	TRBJ2-3	CASSRTGLLTDTQYF
TRBV28	TRBJ1-4	CASSLEGRGDEKLFF
TRBV28	TRBJ2-3	CASSLTRWRERETDTQYF
TRBV28	TRBJ1-2	CASSPSGQKYGYTF
TRBV7-9	TRBJ1-1	CASSLTDRGWGEAFF
TRBV4-1	TRBJ1-2	CASSQDGGNYGYTF
TRBV7-6	TRBJ2-3	CASSLRASGSRTDTQYF
TRBV7-9	TRBJ1-2	CASSLWTGRYGYTF
TRBV5-4	TRBJ2-5	CASSLQWQETQYF
TRBV7-4	TRBJ1-1	CASDSNRETEAFF
TRBV9	TRBJ2-7	CASSPRDPYEQYF
TRBV28	TRBJ2-7	CASTQSTGQGKYEQYF